The 4 T cell receptor beta chains presented below share a single source sample, sequenced in a study of naive and memory T cell subsets. An oligonucleotide containing a UMI was ligated to the 3' end of TCR cDNA. Ligated cDNA underwent four rounds of PCR with nested alpha and beta constant region primers and SP2. MiXCR, run by TCRdb on the 5' RACE reads, gives a single entry per CDR3 protein. The sample records over 50,000 distinct CDR3 sequences, 6% to 8.5% being singletons. These TCRs come from a female donor in good health.

The chain combines TRBV6-6 with TRBJ2-7; 7 nucleotides align to TRBD1. V trimming: 6 bases; J trimming: 5 bases; junction bases outside the gene matches: 4. Germline assignment: CDR1 MNHNY and CDR2 SVGAGI (reference sequence). This CDR3 has 12 residues. This chain's CDR3 is CASRGTGDEQYF. The CDR3, as DNA: TGTGCCAGCAGGGGTACAGGGGACGAGCAGTACTTC.

The chain combines TRBV20-1 with TRBJ2-3; tentatively, D is TRBD1 (5 bases). The germline V gene has CDR1 DFQATT and CDR2 SNEGSKA (reference sequence). CDR3 length: 14 amino acids. The V and J ends lost 5 bases and 0 bases respectively, with 12 bases between them. The CDR3 sequence is CSAPDSTSTDTQYF. CDR3 coding DNA: TGCAGTGCTCCCGACAGCACTAGCACAGATACGCAGTATTTT.

At least ten counts were recorded for this clonotype. This sequence joins TRBV29-1 and TRBJ1-2; D remains ambiguous. Between the trimmed V and J ends, which lost 5 bases and 14 bases, there was a span of 21 bases. The CDR3 extends over 12 amino acids. The germline CDR1 and CDR2 sequences are SQVTM and ANQGSEA. As DNA, the CDR3 is TGCAGCGTTACAGAGGGCGCGAAAGGAAAAACCTTC. Translation: CSVTEGAKGKTF. The complete variable domain, with remaining parts taken from reference TRBV29-1 and TRBJ1-2, reads SAVISQKPSRDICQRGTSLTIQCQVDSQVTMMFWYRQQPGQSLTLIATANQGSEATYESGFVIDKFPISRPNLTFSTLTVSNMSPEDSSIYLCSVTEGAKGKTFGSGTRLTVV.

This clonotype was observed a few times. The V gene is TRBV6-1, the J gene TRBJ2-1; D is uncertain. CDR1 is MNHNS and CDR2 is SASEGT in the germline V gene. V lost 3 bases and J 5 bases, leaving 14 bases between the germline ends. This CDR3 region has 15 residues. CDR3 sequence reads: CASSERRPGNNEQFF. CDR3 in DNA: TGTGCCAGCAGTGAGAGGCGTCCCGGTAACAATGAGCAGTTCTTC.